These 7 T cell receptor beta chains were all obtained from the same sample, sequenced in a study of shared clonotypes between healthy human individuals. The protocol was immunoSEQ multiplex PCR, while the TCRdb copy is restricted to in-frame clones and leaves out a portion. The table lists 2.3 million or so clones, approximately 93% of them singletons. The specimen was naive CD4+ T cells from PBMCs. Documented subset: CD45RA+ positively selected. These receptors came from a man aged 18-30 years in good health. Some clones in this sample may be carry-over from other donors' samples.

CDR3: CASSSSAKTWDEQFF. CDR3 DNA sequence: TGCGCCAGCAGTAGTTCGGCAAAAACCTGGGATGAGCAGTTCTTC. V usage is TRBV10-1 and J usage is TRBJ2-1; D uncertain. V lost 5 bases and J lost 8, with 19 bases in between. CDR1 is WNHNN and CDR2 is SYGVQD in the germline V gene (reference sequence). This CDR3 region has 15 residues.

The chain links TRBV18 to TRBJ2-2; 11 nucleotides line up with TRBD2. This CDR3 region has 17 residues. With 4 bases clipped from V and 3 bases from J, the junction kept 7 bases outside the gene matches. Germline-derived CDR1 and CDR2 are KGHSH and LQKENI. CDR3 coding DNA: TGTGCCAGCTCACTGGGACTAGCGGAAACCCACACCGGGGAGCTGTTTTTT. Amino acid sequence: CASSLGLAETHTGELFF. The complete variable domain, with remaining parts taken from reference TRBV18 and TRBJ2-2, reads NAGVMQNPRHLVRRRGQEARLRCSPMKGHSHVYWYRQLPEEGLKFMVYLQKENIIDESGMPKERFSAEFPKEGPSILRIQQVVRGDSAAYFCASSLGLAETHTGELFFGEGSRLTVL.

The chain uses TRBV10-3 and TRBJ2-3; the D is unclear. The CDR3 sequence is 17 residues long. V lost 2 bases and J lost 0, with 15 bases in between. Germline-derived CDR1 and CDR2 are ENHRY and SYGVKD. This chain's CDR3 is CAISERGALTSTDTQYF. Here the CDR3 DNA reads TGTGCCATCAGTGAGCGAGGAGCGTTAACTAGCACAGATACGCAGTATTTT.

In DNA form, the CDR3 reads TGTGCCAGCAGCTCATCTACCACGGGCAATGAGCAGTTCTTC. It specifies CASSSSTTGNEQFF. The chain uses TRBV7-2 and TRBJ2-1; D unresolved. Germline V lookup: CDR1 SGHTA, CDR2 FQGNSA. The germline V and J ends were trimmed by 4 bases and 6 bases, with 13 bases remaining between them. The CDR3 length is 14 residues.

This chain's CDR3 is CASSTVGSPLHF. Here the CDR3 DNA reads TGTGCCAGCAGCACCGTAGGGTCACCCCTCCACTTT. The chain couples TRBV11-2 to TRBJ1-6; D gene unclear. The germline V and J ends were trimmed by 5 bases and 10 bases, with 9 bases remaining between them. The germline V gene encodes CDR1 SGHAT and CDR2 FQNNGV. CDR3 size: 12 residues. The whole variable domain, filled in from reference TRBV11-2 and TRBJ1-6, reads EAGVAQSPRYKIIEKRQSVAFWCNPISGHATLYWYQQILGQGPKLLIQFQNNGVVDDSQLPKDRFSAERLKGVDSTLKIQPAKLEDSAVYLCASSTVGSPLHFGNGTRLTVT.

CDR3 protein: CASSLALTGGETQYF. The CDR3 bases are TGTGCCAGCAGCTTAGCGTTGACAGGAGGAGAGACCCAGTACTTC. The chain carries TRBV7-9 and TRBJ2-5, with D maybe TRBD1 (6 bases). V was pared by 0 bases and J by 4 bases, with 12 bases between. Germline lookup yields CDR1 SEHNR and CDR2 FQNEAQ (reference sequence). This CDR3 contains 15 residues.

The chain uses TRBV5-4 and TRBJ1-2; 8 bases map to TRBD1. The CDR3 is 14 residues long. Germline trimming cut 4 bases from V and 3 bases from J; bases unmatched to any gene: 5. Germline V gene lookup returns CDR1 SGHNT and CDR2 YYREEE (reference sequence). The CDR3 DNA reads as TGTGCCAGCAGCCGACAGGGGATCGACTATGGCTACACCTTC. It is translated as CASSRQGIDYGYTF.